This T cell receptor beta chain derives from a study of T cells in Graves' hyperthyroidism and ophthalmopathy. Study-level background: Specimen type is peripheral blood, collected at initial diagnosis prior to any treatment.

There were TCR beta CDR3 regions amplified from RNA transcripts. An initial round of RT-PCR targeting the TCR CDR3 relied on the HTBI primer set. MiXCR, run by TCRdb on the multiplex PCR reads, gives a single entry per CDR3 protein. The sample lists 300,000 to 400,000 distinct CDR3 sequences, 18% seen once, with about 49% in the top ten. V shed 0 bases, J shed 5 bases, and the junction held 7 bases outside the gene matches. CDR3 length: 16 residues. The sequence was obtained from a woman between 45 and 65 years old with Graves' hyperthyroidism. Material for sequencing was blood. The chain is built from TRBV12-3 or TRBV12-4 and TRBJ2-1; 7 positions agree with TRBD2. The chain's CDR3 is CASSLAGGPRNNEQFF. CDR3 DNA sequence: TGTGCCAGCAGTTTAGCGGGAGGGCCCAGAAACAATGAGCAGTTCTTC.